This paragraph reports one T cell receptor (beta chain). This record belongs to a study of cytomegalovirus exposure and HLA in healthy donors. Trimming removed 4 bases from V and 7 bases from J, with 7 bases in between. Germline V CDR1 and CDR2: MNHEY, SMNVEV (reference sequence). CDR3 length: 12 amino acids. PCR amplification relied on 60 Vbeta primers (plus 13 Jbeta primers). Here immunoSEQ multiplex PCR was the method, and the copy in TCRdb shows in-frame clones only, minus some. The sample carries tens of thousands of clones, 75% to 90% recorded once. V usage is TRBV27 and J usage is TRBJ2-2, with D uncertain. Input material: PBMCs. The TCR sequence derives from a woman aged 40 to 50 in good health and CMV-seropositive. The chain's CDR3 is CASSSPNGELFF. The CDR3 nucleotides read TGTGCCAGCAGTTCCCCTAACGGGGAGCTGTTTTTT.